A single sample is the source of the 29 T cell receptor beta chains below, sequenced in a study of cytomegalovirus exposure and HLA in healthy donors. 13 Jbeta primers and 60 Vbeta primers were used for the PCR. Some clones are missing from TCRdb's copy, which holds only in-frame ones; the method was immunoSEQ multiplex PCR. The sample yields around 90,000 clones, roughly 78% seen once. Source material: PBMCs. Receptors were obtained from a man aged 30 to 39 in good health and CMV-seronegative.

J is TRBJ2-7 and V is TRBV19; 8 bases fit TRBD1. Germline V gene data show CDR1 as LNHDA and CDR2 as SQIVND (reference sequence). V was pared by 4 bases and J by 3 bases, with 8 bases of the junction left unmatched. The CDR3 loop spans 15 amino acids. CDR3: CASSRRDRGIYEQYF. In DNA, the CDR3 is TGTGCCAGTAGTAGACGAGACAGGGGCATCTACGAGCAGTACTTC.

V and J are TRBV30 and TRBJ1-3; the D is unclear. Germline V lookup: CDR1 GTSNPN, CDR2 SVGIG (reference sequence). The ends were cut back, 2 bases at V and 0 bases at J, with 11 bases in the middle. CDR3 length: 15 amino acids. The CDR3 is CAWSLPGGSGNTIYF. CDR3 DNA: TGTGCCTGGAGTCTCCCAGGAGGCTCTGGAAACACCATATATTTT.

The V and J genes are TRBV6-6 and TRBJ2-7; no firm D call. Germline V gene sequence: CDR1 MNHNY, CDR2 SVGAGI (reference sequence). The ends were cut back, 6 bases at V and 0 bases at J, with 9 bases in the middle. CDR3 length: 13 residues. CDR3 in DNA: TGTGCCAGCAGGCCACAGAGCTCCTACGAGCAGTACTTC. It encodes CASRPQSSYEQYF.

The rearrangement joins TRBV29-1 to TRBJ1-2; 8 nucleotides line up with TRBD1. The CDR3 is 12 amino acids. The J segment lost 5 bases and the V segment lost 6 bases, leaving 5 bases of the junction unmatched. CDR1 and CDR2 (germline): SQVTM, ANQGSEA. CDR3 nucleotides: TGCAGCGTAGGACAGGGAGATTATGGCTACACCTTC. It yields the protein CSVGQGDYGYTF. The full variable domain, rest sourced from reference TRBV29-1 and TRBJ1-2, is SAVISQKPSRDICQRGTSLTIQCQVDSQVTMMFWYRQQPGQSLTLIATANQGSEATYESGFVIDKFPISRPNLTFSTLTVSNMSPEDSSIYLCSVGQGDYGYTFGSGTRLTVV.

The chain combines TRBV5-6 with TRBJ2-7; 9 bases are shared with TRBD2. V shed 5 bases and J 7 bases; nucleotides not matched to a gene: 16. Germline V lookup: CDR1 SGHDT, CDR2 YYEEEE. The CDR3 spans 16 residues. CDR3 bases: TGTGCCAGCAGTTTTGACCGCGCGGGAGGGCCCTTTGAGCAGTACTTC. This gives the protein CASSFDRAGGPFEQYF.

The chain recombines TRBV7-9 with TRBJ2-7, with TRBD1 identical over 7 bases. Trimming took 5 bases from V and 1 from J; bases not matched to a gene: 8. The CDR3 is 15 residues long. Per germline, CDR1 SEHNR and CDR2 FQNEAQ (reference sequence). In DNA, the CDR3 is TGTGCCAGCAGCAAGCTGGGACAGCGATCCTACGAGCAGTACTTC. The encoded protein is CASSKLGQRSYEQYF.

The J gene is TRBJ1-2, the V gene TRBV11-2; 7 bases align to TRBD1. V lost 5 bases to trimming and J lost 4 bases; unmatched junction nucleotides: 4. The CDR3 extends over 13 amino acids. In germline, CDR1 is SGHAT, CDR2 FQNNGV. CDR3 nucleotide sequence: TGTGCCAGCAGCCAGGGACAGTCCTATGGCTACACCTTC. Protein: CASSQGQSYGYTF.

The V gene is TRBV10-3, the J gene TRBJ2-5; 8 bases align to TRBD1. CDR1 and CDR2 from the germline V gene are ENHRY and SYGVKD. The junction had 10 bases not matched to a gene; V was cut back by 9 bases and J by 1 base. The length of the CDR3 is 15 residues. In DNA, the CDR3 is TGTGCCATTCGATCCGGGACAGGTAGCCAAGAGACCCAGTACTTC. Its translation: CAIRSGTGSQETQYF.

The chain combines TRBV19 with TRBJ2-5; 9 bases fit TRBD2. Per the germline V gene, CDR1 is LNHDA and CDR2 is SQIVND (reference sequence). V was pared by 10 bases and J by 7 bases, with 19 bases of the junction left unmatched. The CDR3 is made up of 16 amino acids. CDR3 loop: CATSLAGTQVSATQYF. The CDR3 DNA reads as TGTGCCACGTCCCTAGCGGGGACCCAAGTGAGTGCGACCCAGTACTTC.

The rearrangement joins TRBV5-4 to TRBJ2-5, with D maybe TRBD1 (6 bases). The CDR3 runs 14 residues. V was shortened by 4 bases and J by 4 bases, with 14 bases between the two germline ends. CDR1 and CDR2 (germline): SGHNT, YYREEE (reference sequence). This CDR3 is CASSPDWGRETQYF. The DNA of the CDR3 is TGTGCCAGCAGCCCGGACTGGGGGCGAGAGACCCAGTACTTC.

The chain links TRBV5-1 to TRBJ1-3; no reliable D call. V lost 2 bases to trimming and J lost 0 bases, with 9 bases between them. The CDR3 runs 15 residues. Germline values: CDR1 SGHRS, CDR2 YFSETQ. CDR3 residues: CASSFGVISGNTIYF. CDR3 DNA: TGCGCCAGCAGCTTCGGAGTCATCTCTGGAAACACCATATATTTT.

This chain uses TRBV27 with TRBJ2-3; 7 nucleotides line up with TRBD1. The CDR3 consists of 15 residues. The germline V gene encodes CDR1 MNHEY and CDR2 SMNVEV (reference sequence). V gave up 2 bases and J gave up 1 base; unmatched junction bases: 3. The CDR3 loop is CASSLGDSGTDTQYF. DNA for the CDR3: TGTGCCAGCAGTTTAGGGGACAGCGGCACAGATACGCAGTATTTT.

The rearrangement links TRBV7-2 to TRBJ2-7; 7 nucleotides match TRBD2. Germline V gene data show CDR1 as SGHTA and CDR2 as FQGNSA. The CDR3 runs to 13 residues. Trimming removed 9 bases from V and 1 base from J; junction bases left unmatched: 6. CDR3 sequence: CASRGLGSYEQYF. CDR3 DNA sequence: TGTGCCAGTAGAGGACTAGGTTCCTACGAGCAGTACTTC.

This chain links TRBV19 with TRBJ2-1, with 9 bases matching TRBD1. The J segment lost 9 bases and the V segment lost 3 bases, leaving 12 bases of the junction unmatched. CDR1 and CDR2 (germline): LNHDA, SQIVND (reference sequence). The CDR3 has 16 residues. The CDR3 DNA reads TGTGCCAGTAGTATCAGCGGACAGGGGAGTTTTGGTGAGCAGTTCTTC. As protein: CASSISGQGSFGEQFF.

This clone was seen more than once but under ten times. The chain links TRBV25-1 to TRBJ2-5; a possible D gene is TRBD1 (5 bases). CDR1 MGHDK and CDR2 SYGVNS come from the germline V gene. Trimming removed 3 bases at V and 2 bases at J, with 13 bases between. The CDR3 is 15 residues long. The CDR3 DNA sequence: TGTGCCAGCAGTGACCTAAACAGGCAACAAGAGACCCAGTACTTC. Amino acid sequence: CASSDLNRQQETQYF.

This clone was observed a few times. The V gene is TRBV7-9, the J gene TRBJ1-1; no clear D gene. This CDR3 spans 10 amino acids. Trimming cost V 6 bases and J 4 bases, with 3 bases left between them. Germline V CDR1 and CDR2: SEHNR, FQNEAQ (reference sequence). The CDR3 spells CASRATEAFF. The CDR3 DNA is TGTGCCAGCAGGGCCACTGAAGCTTTCTTT.

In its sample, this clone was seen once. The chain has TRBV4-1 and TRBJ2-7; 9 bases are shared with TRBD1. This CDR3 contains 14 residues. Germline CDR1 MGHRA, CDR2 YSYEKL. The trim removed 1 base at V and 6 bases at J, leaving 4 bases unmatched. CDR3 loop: CASSQGTGVAEQYF. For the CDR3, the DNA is TGCGCCAGCAGCCAAGGGACAGGGGTTGCCGAGCAGTACTTC.

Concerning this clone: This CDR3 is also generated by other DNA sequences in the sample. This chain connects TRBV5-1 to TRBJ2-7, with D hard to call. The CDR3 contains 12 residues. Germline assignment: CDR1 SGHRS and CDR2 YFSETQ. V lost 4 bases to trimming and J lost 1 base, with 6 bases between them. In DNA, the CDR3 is TGCGCCAGCAGCACAAGTTCCTACGAGCAGTACTTC. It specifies CASSTSSYEQYF.

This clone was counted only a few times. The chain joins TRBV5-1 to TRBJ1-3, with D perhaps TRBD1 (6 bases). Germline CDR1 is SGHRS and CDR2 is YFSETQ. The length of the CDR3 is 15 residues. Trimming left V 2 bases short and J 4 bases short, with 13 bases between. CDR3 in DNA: TGCGCCAGCAGCTTAACACAGGGTAGAGGAAACACCATATATTTT. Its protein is CASSLTQGRGNTIYF.

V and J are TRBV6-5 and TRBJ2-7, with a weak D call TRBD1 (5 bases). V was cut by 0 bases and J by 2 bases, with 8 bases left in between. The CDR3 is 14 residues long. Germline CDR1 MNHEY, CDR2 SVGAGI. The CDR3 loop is CASSYSQGPYEQYF. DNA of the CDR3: TGTGCCAGCAGTTACTCGCAGGGCCCCTACGAGCAGTACTTC.

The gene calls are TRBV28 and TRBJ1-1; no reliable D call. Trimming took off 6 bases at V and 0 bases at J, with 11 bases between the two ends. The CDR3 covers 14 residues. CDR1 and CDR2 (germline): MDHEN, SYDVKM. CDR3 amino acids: CASRSRVMNTEAFF. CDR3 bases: TGTGCCAGCAGATCTCGGGTTATGAACACTGAAGCTTTCTTT.

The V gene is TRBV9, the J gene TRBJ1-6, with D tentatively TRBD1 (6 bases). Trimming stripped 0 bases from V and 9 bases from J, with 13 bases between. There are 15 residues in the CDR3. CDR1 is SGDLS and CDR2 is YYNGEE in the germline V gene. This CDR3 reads CASSVEGRGSSPLHF. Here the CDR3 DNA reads TGTGCCAGCAGCGTAGAGGGCAGGGGTTCTTCACCCCTCCACTTT.

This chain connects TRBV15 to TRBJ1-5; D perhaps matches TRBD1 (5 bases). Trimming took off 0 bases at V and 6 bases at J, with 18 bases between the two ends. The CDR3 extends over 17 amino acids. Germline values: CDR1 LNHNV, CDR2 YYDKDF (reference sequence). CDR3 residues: CATSRDQGVLRGQPQHF. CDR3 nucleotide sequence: TGTGCCACCAGCAGAGATCAGGGTGTACTGCGGGGTCAGCCCCAGCATTTT.

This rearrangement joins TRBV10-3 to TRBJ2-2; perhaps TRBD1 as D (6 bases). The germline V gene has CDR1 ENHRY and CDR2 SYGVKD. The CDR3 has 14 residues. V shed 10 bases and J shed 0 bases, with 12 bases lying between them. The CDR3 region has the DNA TGTGCCACCACCGGGACAACGAACACCGGGGAGCTGTTTTTT. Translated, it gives CATTGTTNTGELFF.

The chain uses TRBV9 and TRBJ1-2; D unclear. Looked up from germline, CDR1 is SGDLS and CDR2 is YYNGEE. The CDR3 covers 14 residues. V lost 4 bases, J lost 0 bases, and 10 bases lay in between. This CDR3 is CASSPTTANYGYTF. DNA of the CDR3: TGTGCCAGCAGCCCCACTACTGCTAACTATGGCTACACCTTC.

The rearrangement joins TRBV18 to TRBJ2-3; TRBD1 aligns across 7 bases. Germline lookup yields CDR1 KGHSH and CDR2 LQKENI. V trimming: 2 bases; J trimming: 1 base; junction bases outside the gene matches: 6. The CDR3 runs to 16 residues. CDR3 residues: CASSPRQGRGTDTQYF. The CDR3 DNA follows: TGTGCCAGCTCACCAAGACAGGGAAGAGGCACAGATACGCAGTATTTT.

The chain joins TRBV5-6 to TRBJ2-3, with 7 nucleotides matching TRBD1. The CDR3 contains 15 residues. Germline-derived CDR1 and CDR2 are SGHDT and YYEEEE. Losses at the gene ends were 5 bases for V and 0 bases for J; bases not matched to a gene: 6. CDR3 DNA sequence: TGTGCCAGCAGTCTTACAGGGGCCAGCACAGATACGCAGTATTTT. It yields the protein CASSLTGASTDTQYF.

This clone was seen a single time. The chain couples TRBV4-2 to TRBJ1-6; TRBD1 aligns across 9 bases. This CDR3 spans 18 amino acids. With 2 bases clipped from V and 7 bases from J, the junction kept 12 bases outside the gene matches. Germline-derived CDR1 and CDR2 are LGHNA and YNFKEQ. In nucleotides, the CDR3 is TGTGCCAGCAGCCAAACCGGGACAGGGAGCTTCGTAAATTCACCCCTCCACTTT. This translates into CASSQTGTGSFVNSPLHF.

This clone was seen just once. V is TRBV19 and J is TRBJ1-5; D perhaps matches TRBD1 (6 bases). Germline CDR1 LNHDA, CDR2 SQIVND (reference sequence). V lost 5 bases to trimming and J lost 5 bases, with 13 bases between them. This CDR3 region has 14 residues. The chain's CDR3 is CASSSGGRDQPQHF. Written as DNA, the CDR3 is TGTGCCAGTAGTTCGGGGGGGCGGGATCAGCCCCAGCATTTT. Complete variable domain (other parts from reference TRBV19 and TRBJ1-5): DGGITQSPKYLFRKEGQNVTLSCEQNLNHDAMYWYRQDPGQGLRLIYYSQIVNDFQKGDIAEGYSVSREKKESFPLTVTSAQKNPTAFYLCASSSGGRDQPQHFGDGTRLSIL.